The 4 T cell receptor beta chains in this list originate from one sample, sequenced in a study of blood T cells in healthy people across ages (dated by TCRdb to 2015 to 2017). Library preparation used 5' RACE. The instrument was an Illumina HiSeq 2500. A second roughly 6 to 11 cycle PCR used a sample-barcoded 5' primer and a J-beta primer mix. The public reads were quality trimmed at Q25 with fastp and then assembled into clones with MiXCR by TCRdb, keeping productive beta chains. Rows are unified per CDR3 protein, each entry keeping the most common DNA and genes. The sample table records over 1,200,000 distinct CDR3 sequences; roughly 64% of these occur just once. The leading ten clones occupy about 6.7% of the sample. The sequenced material came from blood. The source is a man aged 18 to 30 in good health.

Concerning this clonotype itself: A junction boundary mismatches the germline segment, possibly from a read error. The chain combines TRBV7-9 with TRBJ1-1, with D possibly matching TRBD1 (6 bases). Germline-derived CDR1 and CDR2 are SEHNR and FQNEAQ (reference sequence). There are 16 residues in the CDR3. CDR3 bases: TGTGCCCGCAGCTTAAACAGGGTGCTATTGAACACTGAAGCTTTCTTT. Protein sequence: CARSLNRVLLNTEAFF.

This clonotype was counted only a few times. CDR3 DNA: TGTGCCACCAGCAGGACGTTAAGGACACCCCTCCACTTT. Translating gives CATSRTLRTPLHF. This chain uses TRBV15 with TRBJ1-6; D is ambiguous. The CDR3 runs 13 residues. V was pared by 3 bases and J by 11 bases, with 11 bases between. Germline CDR1 reads LNHNV; CDR2 reads YYDKDF (reference sequence).

This clonotype was recorded a few times. The junction does not match germline at one end; this may be a read error. The chain is built from TRBV2 and TRBJ2-1; D ambiguous. This CDR3 contains 11 residues. Germline assignment: CDR1 SNHLY and CDR2 FYNNEI. The chain's CDR3 is CASREENEQFF. The DNA of the CDR3 is TGTGCCAGCAGAGAAGAAAATGAGCAGTTCTTC.

For this clonotype: A much more abundant neighbour one base away suggests this may be a read error. The rearrangement joins TRBV20-1 to TRBJ1-1, with TRBD1 as a possible D gene (5 bases). CDR1 and CDR2 from the germline V gene are DFQATT and SNEGSKA (reference sequence). The germline V and J ends were trimmed by 0 bases and 10 bases, with 18 bases remaining between them. The CDR3 contains 14 residues. CDR3 region: CSARDGTREDIAFF. The CDR3 DNA reads TGCAGTGCTAGAGACGGGACTCGAGAGGATATAGCTTTCTTT.